Below, 20 T cell receptor beta chains from the same sample are listed, as sequenced in a study of T cells after yellow fever vaccination (dated by TCRdb to about 2019). The library was prepared using 5' RACE. TCRdb lists the instrument as Illumina NovaSeq 6000. The public reads were run again by TCRdb, first through fastp at Q25 and then through MiXCR, and only productive beta chains were kept. Records with the same CDR3 protein are collapsed into one entry carrying the most frequent genes and DNA. For this sample the table gives some 300,000 distinct CDR3 sequences, of which about 10% were detected only once. The top ten clonotypes cover about 3% of the sample. This specimen's treatment or condition label, per the study, means: live attenuated yellow fever vaccine strain. Sample: CD4+ T cells sorted from PBMCs, taken 5 days after the yellow fever booster vaccination. The source is a man between 18 and 29 years old who received the YFV17D yellow fever vaccine.

This clonotype occurred a few times. J is TRBJ2-5 and V is TRBV7-2; D not resolved. Germline-derived CDR1 and CDR2 are SGHTA and FQGNSA. The CDR3 loop spans 13 amino acids. The V end lost 5 bases, the J end lost 3 bases, and 10 bases lay between the germline ends. DNA for the CDR3: TGTGCCAGCAGCATCGACGTTAAAGAGACCCAGTACTTC. Residues: CASSIDVKETQYF.

The CDR3 bases are TGCGCCAGCAGCCATTCCCCCCCTCGAGAGAAAGGGGGGGGGATCTATCAGCCCCAGCATTTT. It encodes CASSHSPPREKGGGIYQPQHF. The chain employs TRBV4-1 and TRBJ1-5; the D gene is possibly TRBD1 (6 bases). Trimming stripped 3 bases from V and 5 bases from J, with 32 bases between. The CDR3 loop spans 21 amino acids. Per the germline V gene, CDR1 is MGHRA and CDR2 is YSYEKL.

The J gene is TRBJ1-1, the V gene TRBV10-3, with D hard to call. V was pared by 10 bases and J by 3 bases, with 12 bases between. Germline loops: CDR1 ENHRY, CDR2 SYGVKD. This CDR3 has 12 residues. CDR3 DNA: TGTGCCACCCGGGTATCTGACACTGAAGCTTTCTTT. This gives the protein CATRVSDTEAFF.

This clonotype has ten or more counts. The junction and the germline gene differ at one end; a read error may be behind it. The V and J genes are TRBV5-1 and TRBJ1-3; TRBD1 matches at 7 bases. In germline, CDR1 is SGHRS, CDR2 YFSETQ. The CDR3 length is 14 residues. The DNA of the CDR3 is TGTGCCAGCAGCTTGGGGACAGCTGGAAACACCATATATTTT. Amino acid sequence: CASSLGTAGNTIYF.

This clonotype was counted between two and nine times. This chain uses TRBV4-1 with TRBJ2-5, with 8 bases identical to TRBD2. Unmatched junction bases numbered 9, after V lost 1 base and J lost 2 bases. The CDR3 consists of 17 residues. CDR1 is MGHRA and CDR2 is YSYEKL in the germline V gene. CDR3 sequence reads: CASSQGSVRGGQETQYF. For the CDR3, the DNA is TGCGCCAGCAGCCAAGGCTCTGTCCGGGGGGGTCAAGAGACCCAGTACTTC.

The rearrangement uses TRBV5-6 and TRBJ1-6; TRBD1 is a possible D gene (6 bases). Germline-derived CDR1 and CDR2 are SGHDT and YYEEEE. This CDR3 contains 15 residues. V lost 4 bases and J 4 bases, leaving 12 bases between the germline ends. The DNA for the CDR3 is TGTGCCAGCAGCCCCGACGGACAGTATAATTCACCCCTCCACTTT. Its translation: CASSPDGQYNSPLHF.

The chain is built from TRBV7-8 and TRBJ2-7; 12 nucleotides align to TRBD2. V gave up 4 bases and J gave up 6 bases; unmatched junction bases: 4. The CDR3 totals 14 residues. From germline, CDR1 is SGHVS and CDR2 FQNEAQ. CDR3 amino acids: CASSYGLAGTEQYV. In DNA form, the CDR3 reads TGTGCCAGCAGCTACGGACTAGCGGGAACCGAGCAGTACGTC.

The chain combines TRBV5-4 with TRBJ1-4; D ambiguous. V lost 2 bases to trimming and J lost 1 base, with 3 bases between them. The V gene's germline CDR1 is SGHNT and CDR2 YYREEE (reference sequence). The CDR3 is made up of 13 amino acids. Written as DNA, the CDR3 is TGTGCCAGCAGCTTCGGAACTAATGAAAAACTGTTTTTT. Its protein is CASSFGTNEKLFF. Using reference TRBV5-4 and TRBJ1-4 for the parts outside the CDR3, the full variable domain is ETGVTQSPTHLIKTRGQQVTLRCSSQSGHNTVSWYQQALGQGPQFIFQYYREEENGRGNFPPRFSGLQFPNYSSELNVNALELDDSALYLCASSFGTNEKLFFGSGTQLSVL.

This clonotype was detected a few times. V is TRBV20-1 and J is TRBJ2-3, with 9 bases matching TRBD2. The CDR3 spans 14 residues. The V segment lost 5 bases and the J segment 2 bases; nucleotides outside the gene matches: 5. Germline V gene data show CDR1 as DFQATT and CDR2 as SNEGSKA (reference sequence). The CDR3 bases are TGCAGTGCTCCTCTAGCGGGGAACACAGATACGCAGTATTTT. Translating it yields CSAPLAGNTDTQYF.

V and J are TRBV7-3 and TRBJ2-1; D gene uncertain. V lost 3 bases, J lost 4 bases, and 7 bases lay in between. Germline CDR1 and CDR2: SGHTA and FQGTGA. This CDR3 is built from 13 residues. The CDR3 nucleotides read TGTGCCAGCAGCTTTAAGGGTTACAATGAGCAGTTCTTC. It is translated as CASSFKGYNEQFF.

Ten or more counts support this clonotype. The chain carries TRBV12-3 or TRBV12-4 and TRBJ2-1, with no clear D. Trimming stripped 8 bases from V and 10 bases from J, with 21 bases between. The CDR3 is made up of 14 amino acids. The DNA for the CDR3 is TGTGCCAGCCTCCGGGCAGGCGTACAGAAAGAGCAGTTCTTC. Residues: CASLRAGVQKEQFF.

The chain joins TRBV3-1 to TRBJ2-1; 8 bases line up with TRBD2. CDR3 length: 12 amino acids. With V trimmed by 1 base and J by 14 bases, 4 bases remained unmatched. The germline V gene has CDR1 LGHDT and CDR2 YNNKEL (reference sequence). For the CDR3, the DNA is TGTGCCAGCAGCCAAGGCCCGGGGGGGGAGTTCTTC. Protein: CASSQGPGGEFF.

This clonotype came up a few times. The chain employs TRBV12-3 or TRBV12-4 and TRBJ2-3, with 8 nucleotides matching TRBD2. This CDR3 contains 14 residues. Trimming cost V 5 bases and J 4 bases; bases outside gene matches: 5. The CDR3 protein is CASSLSGASDTQYF. DNA of the CDR3: TGTGCCAGCAGTCTTAGCGGGGCTTCAGATACGCAGTATTTT.

This clonotype was detected a few times. This chain uses TRBV12-3 or TRBV12-4 with TRBJ2-2, with TRBD2 matching 11 bases. Unmatched junction bases numbered 4, after V lost 6 bases and J lost 4 bases. The CDR3 extends over 15 amino acids. In DNA form, the CDR3 reads TGTGCCAGCAGGAGACTAGCGGGGATCACCGGGGAGCTGTTTTTT. Translating gives CASRRLAGITGELFF.

This clonotype was found many times. The chain has TRBV7-3 and TRBJ2-1, with 12 positions matching TRBD2. After removal of 5 bases from V and 6 bases from J, the junction contained 2 bases not matched to a gene. Germline-derived CDR1 and CDR2 are SGHTA and FQGTGA. This CDR3 has 14 residues. CDR3: CASSMGLAGNEQFF. The DNA of the CDR3 is TGTGCCAGCAGCATGGGACTAGCGGGCAATGAGCAGTTCTTC.

This chain links TRBV7-9 with TRBJ2-1; D remains unclear. Germline V gene sequence: CDR1 SEHNR, CDR2 FQNEAQ (reference sequence). The CDR3 totals 16 residues. V lost 2 bases and J 3 bases, leaving 14 bases between the germline ends. The CDR3 coding sequence is TGTGCCAGCAGCTTATCGGGCGTCAGGTACTACAATGAGCAGTTCTTC. Translation gives CASSLSGVRYYNEQFF.

This clonotype was seen more than once but under ten times. The V gene is TRBV7-9, the J gene TRBJ1-1, with D tentatively TRBD1 (5 bases). CDR1 SEHNR and CDR2 FQNEAQ come from the germline V gene (reference sequence). Trimming left V 1 base short and J 8 bases short, with 11 bases between. The CDR3 has 13 amino acids. The CDR3 sequence: CASSLGGKLEAFF. CDR3 coding DNA: TGTGCCAGCAGCTTAGGGGGGAAATTGGAAGCTTTCTTT.

The chain recombines TRBV5-4 with TRBJ1-2; D might be TRBD1 (5 bases). The V gene's germline CDR1 is SGHNT and CDR2 YYREEE (reference sequence). This CDR3 region has 14 residues. The V end lost 2 bases, the J end lost 9 bases, and 17 bases lay between the germline ends. This CDR3 reads CASSFAGQGRSYTF. The CDR3 coding sequence is TGTGCCAGCAGCTTTGCGGGTCAGGGACGAAGCTACACCTTC.

This clonotype has more than one count but fewer than ten. For the CDR3, the DNA is TGCGCCAGCAGCCTCCCAGACAGGAACACTGAAGCTTTCTTT. Encoded protein: CASSLPDRNTEAFF. The gene calls are TRBV5-1 and TRBJ1-1; D possibly corresponds to TRBD1 (5 bases). V was trimmed by 4 bases and J by 1 base, leaving 11 bases between them. Germline CDR1 SGHRS, CDR2 YFSETQ. The CDR3 spans 14 residues.

This clonotype was seen many times. This chain connects TRBV11-2 to TRBJ2-3; maybe TRBD2 (6 bases). The CDR3 loop spans 16 amino acids. V was pared by 1 base and J by 3 bases, with 14 bases between. From germline, CDR1 is SGHAT and CDR2 FQNNGV. The CDR3 sequence: CASSLVRGSETDTQYF. As DNA, the CDR3 is TGTGCCAGCAGCTTAGTCCGGGGGTCAGAAACAGATACGCAGTATTTT.